A selection of T cell receptor beta chains follows, all from one sample in a study of memory CD4+ T cells and cytomegalovirus serostatus. The method was immunoSEQ multiplex PCR; TCRdb's version includes in-frame clones alone and lacks a portion of them. This sample has 35,000 to 45,000 clones, with roughly 78% found just once. The material sequenced was memory CD4+ T cells from blood. These receptors were collected from an adult in good health and CMV-seropositive. The CDR3 runs from the conserved cysteine through the conserved F or W. The D gene is left open where the match is weak.

D	V	J	CDR3	DNA
NA	TRBV28	TRBJ1-4	CASRGGSFNEKLFF	TGTGCCAGCAGAGGGGGATCCTTTAATGAAAAACTGTTTTTT
NA	TRBV7-2	TRBJ2-1	CASSLALIRVGEHNEQFF	TGTGCCAGCAGCTTAGCGCTAATTCGGGTGGGGGAGCACAATGAGCAGTTCTTC
NA	TRBV7-3	TRBJ2-7	CASSLRAEFGYEQYF	TGTGCCAGCAGCTTAAGGGCGGAATTCGGCTACGAGCAGTACTTC
TRBD1	TRBV27	TRBJ1-1	CASSLYALGQGAGTEAFF	TGTGCCAGCAGTTTATATGCCCTGGGACAGGGGGCTGGCACTGAAGCTTTCTTT
NA	TRBV19	TRBJ1-1	CASSMITAKGTEAFF	TGTGCCAGTAGTATGATAACAGCGAAGGGCACTGAAGCTTTCTTT
TRBD2	TRBV25-1	TRBJ2-5	CASSDTAGGLQETQYF	TGTGCCAGCAGCGATACAGCGGGAGGGCTACAAGAGACCCAGTACTTC
NA	TRBV5-4	TRBJ2-3	CASSLAASTDTQYF	TGTGCCAGCAGCTTGGCCGCTAGCACAGATACGCAGTATTTT
TRBD1	TRBV9	TRBJ1-4	CASSPGTGVEKLFF	TGTGCCAGCAGCCCCGGGACAGGGGTTGAAAAACTGTTTTTT
NA	TRBV28	TRBJ1-1	CASSGGGRDTEAFF	TGTGCCAGCAGTGGGGGGGGCAGAGACACTGAAGCTTTCTTT
NA	TRBV5-1	TRBJ1-1	CASTLDMGVGEAFF	TGCGCCAGCACCCTTGACATGGGTGTAGGTGAAGCTTTCTTT